This T cell receptor beta chain is from a study of T cells in Graves' hyperthyroidism and ophthalmopathy. Study information: Peripheral blood draws took place at initial diagnosis, ahead of any treatment. Study-level results: Most clonotypes expanded in the thyroid (above 0.001) were also present in blood.

This CDR3 region has 15 residues. Germline CDR1 LGHNA, CDR2 YNFKEQ. The ends were cut back, 0 bases at V and 9 bases at J, with 15 bases in the middle. What was amplified from RNA transcripts were TCR beta CDR3 regions. The study used the HTBI primer set for a first-round RT-PCR of the TCR CDR3. TCRdb reanalysed the multiplex PCR reads using MiXCR and keeps one entry per CDR3 protein. The data show fewer than 700,000 distinct CDR3 sequences, under 20% seen once. Details on this clonotype: Its antigen is unknown.

The chain is built from TRBV4-2 and TRBJ2-1, with no clear D. Sequenced sample: blood. The source of this sequence is a woman aged 30 to 39 with Graves' hyperthyroidism. CDR3 amino acids: CASSQDFPAVVEQFF. DNA of the CDR3: TGTGCCAGCAGCCAAGATTTCCCCGCGGTTGTTGAGCAGTTCTTC.